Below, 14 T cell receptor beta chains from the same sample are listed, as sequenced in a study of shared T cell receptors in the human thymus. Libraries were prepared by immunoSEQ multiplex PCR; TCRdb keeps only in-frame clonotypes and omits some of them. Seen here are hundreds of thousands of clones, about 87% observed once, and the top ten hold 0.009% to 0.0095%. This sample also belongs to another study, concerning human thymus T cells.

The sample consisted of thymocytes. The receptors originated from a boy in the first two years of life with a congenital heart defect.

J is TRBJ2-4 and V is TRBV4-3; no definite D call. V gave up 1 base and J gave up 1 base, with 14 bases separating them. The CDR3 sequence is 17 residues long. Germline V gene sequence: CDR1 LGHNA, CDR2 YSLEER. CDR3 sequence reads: CASSQVSTLEAKNIQYF. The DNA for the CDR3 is TGCGCCAGCAGCCAAGTGTCCACCCTTGAGGCCAAAAACATTCAGTACTTC.

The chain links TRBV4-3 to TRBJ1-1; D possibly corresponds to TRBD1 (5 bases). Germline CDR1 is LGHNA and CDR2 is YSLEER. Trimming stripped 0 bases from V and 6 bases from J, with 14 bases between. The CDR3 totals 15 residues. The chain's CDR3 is CASSQDKGWDAEAFF. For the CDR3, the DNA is TGCGCCAGCAGCCAAGATAAGGGGTGGGATGCTGAAGCTTTCTTT.

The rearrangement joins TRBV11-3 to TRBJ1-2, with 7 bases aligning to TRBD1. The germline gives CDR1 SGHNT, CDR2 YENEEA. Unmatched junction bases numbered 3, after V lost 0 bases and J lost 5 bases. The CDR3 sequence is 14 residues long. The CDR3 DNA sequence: TGTGCCAGCAGCTTAGATTGGGGACAGTATGGCTACACCTTC. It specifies CASSLDWGQYGYTF. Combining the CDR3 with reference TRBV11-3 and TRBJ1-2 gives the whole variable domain EAGVVQSPRYKIIEKKQPVAFWCNPISGHNTLYWYLQNLGQGPELLIRYENEEAVDDSQLPKDRFSAERLKGVDSTLKIQPAELGDSAVYLCASSLDWGQYGYTFGSGTRLTVV.

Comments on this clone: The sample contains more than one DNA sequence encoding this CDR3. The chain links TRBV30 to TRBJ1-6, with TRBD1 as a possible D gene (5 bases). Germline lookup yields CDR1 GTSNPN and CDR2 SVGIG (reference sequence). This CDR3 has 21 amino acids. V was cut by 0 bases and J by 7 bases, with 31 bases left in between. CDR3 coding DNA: TGTGCCTGGAGTGTACGGTTTGGGTACAGCCTTGGAGGGGTGGTAAATTCACCCCTCCACTTT. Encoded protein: CAWSVRFGYSLGGVVNSPLHF.

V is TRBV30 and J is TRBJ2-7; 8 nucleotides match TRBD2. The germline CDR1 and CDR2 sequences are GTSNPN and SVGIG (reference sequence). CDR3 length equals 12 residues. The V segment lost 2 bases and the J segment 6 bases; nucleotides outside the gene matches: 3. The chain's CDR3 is CAWSIGRGEQYF. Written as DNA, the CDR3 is TGTGCCTGGAGTATCGGGAGGGGCGAGCAGTACTTC.

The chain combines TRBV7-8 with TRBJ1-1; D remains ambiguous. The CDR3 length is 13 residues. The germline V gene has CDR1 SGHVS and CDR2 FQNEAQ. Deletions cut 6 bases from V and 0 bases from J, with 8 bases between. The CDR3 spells CASRIGVNTEAFF. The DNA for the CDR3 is TGTGCCAGCAGGATCGGGGTGAACACTGAAGCTTTCTTT.

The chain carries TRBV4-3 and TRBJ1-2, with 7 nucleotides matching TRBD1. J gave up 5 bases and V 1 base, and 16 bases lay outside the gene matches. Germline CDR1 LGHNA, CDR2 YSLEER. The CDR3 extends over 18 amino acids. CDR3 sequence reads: CASSQGISGAGGRYGYTF. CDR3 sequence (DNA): TGCGCCAGCAGCCAAGGTATTAGCGGAGCAGGGGGTCGGTATGGCTACACCTTC.

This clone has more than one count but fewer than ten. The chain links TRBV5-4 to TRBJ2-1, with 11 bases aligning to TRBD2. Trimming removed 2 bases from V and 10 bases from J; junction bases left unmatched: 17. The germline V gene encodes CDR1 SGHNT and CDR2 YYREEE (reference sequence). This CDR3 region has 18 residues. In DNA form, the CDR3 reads TGTGCCAGCAGCTTCCGACCCCGGGTAGCGGGGGGGCCTGGGGAGCAGTTCTTC. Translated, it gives CASSFRPRVAGGPGEQFF.

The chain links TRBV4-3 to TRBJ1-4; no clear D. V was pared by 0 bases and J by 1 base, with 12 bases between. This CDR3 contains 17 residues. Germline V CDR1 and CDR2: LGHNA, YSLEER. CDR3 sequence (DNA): TGCGCCAGCAGCCAAGACCCATACACCCGAACTAATGAAAAACTGTTTTTT. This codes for CASSQDPYTRTNEKLFF.

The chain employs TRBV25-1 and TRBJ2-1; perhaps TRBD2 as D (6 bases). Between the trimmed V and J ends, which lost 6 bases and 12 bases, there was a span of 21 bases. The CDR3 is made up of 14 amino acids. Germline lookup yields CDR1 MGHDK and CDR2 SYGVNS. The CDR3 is CASRPSRVPGGQFF. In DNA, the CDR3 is TGTGCCAGCAGGCCCAGCCGGGTACCCGGGGGGCAGTTCTTC. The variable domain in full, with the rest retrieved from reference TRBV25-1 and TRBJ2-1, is EADIYQTPRYLVIGTGKKITLECSQTMGHDKMYWYQQDPGMELHLIHYSYGVNSTEKGDLSSESTVSRIRTEHFPLTLESARPSHTSQYLCASRPSRVPGGQFFGPGTRLTVL.

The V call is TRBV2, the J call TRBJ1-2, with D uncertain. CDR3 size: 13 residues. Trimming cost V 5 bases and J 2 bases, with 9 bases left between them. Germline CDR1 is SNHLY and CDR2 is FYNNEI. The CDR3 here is CASSSPPNYGYTF. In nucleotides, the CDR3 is TGTGCCAGCAGTAGCCCGCCGAACTATGGCTACACCTTC.

CDR3 residues: CAWSGLRVPYNEQFF. DNA of the CDR3: TGTGCCTGGAGCGGACTAAGGGTCCCCTACAATGAGCAGTTCTTC. The J gene is TRBJ2-1, the V gene TRBV30, with D tentatively TRBD2 (6 bases). Germline-derived CDR1 and CDR2 are GTSNPN and SVGIG (reference sequence). The V end was cut by 3 bases, the J end by 2 bases, with 14 bases between. The CDR3 has 15 amino acids. The full variable domain, rest sourced from reference TRBV30 and TRBJ2-1, is SQTIHQWPATLVQPVGSPLSLECTVEGTSNPNLYWYRQAAGRGLQLLFYSVGIGQISSEVPQNLSASRPQDRQFILSSKKLLLSDSGFYLCAWSGLRVPYNEQFFGPGTRLTVL.

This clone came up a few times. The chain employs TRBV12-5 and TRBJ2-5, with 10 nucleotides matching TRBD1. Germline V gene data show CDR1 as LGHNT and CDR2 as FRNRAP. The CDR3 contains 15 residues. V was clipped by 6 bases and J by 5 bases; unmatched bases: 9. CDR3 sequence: CASGLGTGAWETQYF. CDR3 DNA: TGTGCTAGTGGGCTTGGGACAGGGGCTTGGGAGACCCAGTACTTC.

The CDR3: CASSLAAGVGYEQYF. The DNA of the CDR3 is TGTGCCAGCAGTTTAGCGGCGGGAGTCGGTTACGAGCAGTACTTC. The rearrangement uses TRBV28 and TRBJ2-7, with TRBD2 matching over 7 bases. V was clipped by 2 bases and J by 4 bases; unmatched bases: 8. The length of the CDR3 is 15 residues. CDR1 and CDR2 from the germline V gene are MDHEN and SYDVKM.